The following is a TCR beta chain sequence with its context. These data come from a study of T cell responses to AZD1222 COVID-19 vaccine. Generated by immunoSEQ multiplex PCR, the TCRdb table keeps only in-frame clones and is missing some. In the table there are tens of thousands of clones, about 93% of which are singletons. The CDR3 totals 12 residues. The chain employs TRBV21-1 and TRBJ1-5; the D segment call TRBD1 is taken from the table without a DNA check. TRBV21-1 is given as a pseudogene. This TCR derives from an adult in good health. The sequencing used peripheral blood, collected on day 0 of MenACWY control vaccination. The DNA for the CDR3 is TGTGCCACCTACCACAAGACAGGGGGTGAGCATTTT. Translated: CATYHKTGGEHF.